This T cell receptor beta chain was recovered during a study of radiation and T cells in renal cell carcinoma. Findings of the study overall: In blood, top tumor clones expanded by 2 weeks, shrinking by 4.

Some clones are missing from TCRdb's copy, which holds only in-frame ones; the method was immunoSEQ multiplex PCR. The repertoire holds about 140,000 clones, approximately 87% seen once, with around 21% in the top ten. Time point specified: baseline pretreatment blood. Treatment here: 15 Gy SBRT to primary tumor, nephrectomy 4 weeks later. The V end lost 1 base, the J end lost 5 bases, and 18 bases lay between the germline ends. The CDR3 consists of 16 residues. Germline V gene data show CDR1 as SGHNT and CDR2 as YYREEE (reference sequence). Regarding this clone: Antigen specificity is unknown.

The receptor was derived from a woman aged 45-65 years with renal cell carcinoma. J is TRBJ2-5 and V is TRBV5-4; D remains unclear. The sample consisted of blood, taken from a patient whose treatment included radiotherapy and nephrectomy. The CDR3 DNA reads as TGTGCCAGCAGCTTGTTGGACGTACAAAACGCGGAGACCCAGTACTTC. Translating gives CASSLLDVQNAETQYF.